These T cell receptor beta chains were read from a single sample in a study of long-term antiretroviral therapy in people with HIV. Sequencing used immunoSEQ multiplex PCR; TCRdb keeps in-frame clones, though not all of them. The table lists about 28,000 clones, roughly 84% of them singletons. This specimen consisted of unsorted PBMCs, obtained 0.4 years after starting antiretroviral therapy. The origin of the receptors is a young man with HIV. Each CDR3 is given with its conserved first and last residue. Each record gives: V gene, J gene, clone size, D gene, CDR3 DNA, CDR3 protein. The D gene is left open where the match is weak. Only part of the rows carry a size: once, few, many, or a class if the clone is expanded.

V gene: TRBV29-1
J gene: TRBJ2-5
clone size: once
D gene: -
CDR3 DNA: TGCAGCGTTGAAAGAGAGTACCAAGAGACCCAGTACTTC
CDR3 protein: CSVEREYQETQYF

V gene: TRBV5-6
J gene: TRBJ2-2
clone size: -
D gene: -
CDR3 DNA: TGTGCCAGCAGCTTGGTAGGGACCGGGGAGCTGTTTTTT
CDR3 protein: CASSLVGTGELFF

V gene: TRBV7-9
J gene: TRBJ2-7
clone size: -
D gene: TRBD1
CDR3 DNA: TGTGCCAGCAGCTTAGGACCGGGACAGGGAGCCTACGAGCAGTACTTC
CDR3 protein: CASSLGPGQGAYEQYF

V gene: TRBV13
J gene: TRBJ2-1
clone size: -
D gene: TRBD1
CDR3 DNA: TGTGCCAGCAGGGACAGGGACTCGCATGAGCAGTTCTTC
CDR3 protein: CASRDRDSHEQFF

V gene: TRBV2
J gene: TRBJ1-2
clone size: -
D gene: -
CDR3 DNA: TGTGCCAGCACTGAGGTTTGGGTTTTGTCAGGCTACACCTTC
CDR3 protein: CASTEVWVLSGYTF

V gene: TRBV19
J gene: TRBJ2-7
clone size: few
D gene: -
CDR3 DNA: TGTGCCAGTAGTAGGACAGTCTCCTACGAGCAGTACTTC
CDR3 protein: CASSRTVSYEQYF

V gene: TRBV6-1
J gene: TRBJ1-1
clone size: -
D gene: -
CDR3 DNA: TGTGCCAGCAGTGGGACCGCGACAGGTAGGAACACTGAAGCTTTCTTT
CDR3 protein: CASSGTATGRNTEAFF

V gene: TRBV18
J gene: TRBJ2-2
clone size: -
D gene: TRBD2
CDR3 DNA: TGTGCCAGCTCCGGGGCTAGCGGGAGGACTCGGAACACCGGGGAGCTGTTTTTT
CDR3 protein: CASSGASGRTRNTGELFF

V gene: TRBV7-9
J gene: TRBJ2-1
clone size: -
D gene: -
CDR3 DNA: TGTGCCAGCAGCTTACCCTCACCCCGCTACAATGAGCAGTTCTTC
CDR3 protein: CASSLPSPRYNEQFF

V gene: TRBV27
J gene: TRBJ2-1
clone size: -
D gene: TRBD1
CDR3 DNA: TGTGCCAGCAGTTCGGGACAGGGGACATTGGAGCGGGGGAATGAGCAGTTCTTC
CDR3 protein: CASSSGQGTLERGNEQFF

V gene: TRBV28
J gene: TRBJ1-1
clone size: -
D gene: TRBD1
CDR3 DNA: TGTGCCAGCAGCCTCGACAGGGGTGGTGAAGCTTTCTTT
CDR3 protein: CASSLDRGGEAFF

V gene: TRBV15
J gene: TRBJ2-1
clone size: -
D gene: TRBD2
CDR3 DNA: TGTGCCACCAGCAGTGCGGGAGGGCGGGAGCAGTTCTTC
CDR3 protein: CATSSAGGREQFF

V gene: TRBV4-1
J gene: TRBJ2-7
clone size: few
D gene: -
CDR3 DNA: TGCGCCAGCAGAGACAGCTACGAGCAGTACTTC
CDR3 protein: CASRDSYEQYF

V gene: TRBV14
J gene: TRBJ2-7
clone size: -
D gene: TRBD2
CDR3 DNA: TGTGCCAGCAGCCAAAGTCCAACGACTAGCGGGTGGGAGACCTACGAGCAGTACTTC
CDR3 protein: CASSQSPTTSGWETYEQYF

V gene: TRBV5-1
J gene: TRBJ2-7
clone size: -
D gene: -
CDR3 DNA: TGCGCCAGCAGCTTGGAGGCAAGCAGGTGGAGCTACGAGCAGTACTTC
CDR3 protein: CASSLEASRWSYEQYF

V gene: TRBV7-9
J gene: TRBJ2-7
clone size: -
D gene: -
CDR3 DNA: TGTGCCAGCAGCTTAAGCGAGTCCCGCTACGAGCAGTACTTC
CDR3 protein: CASSLSESRYEQYF

V gene: TRBV27
J gene: TRBJ2-1
clone size: -
D gene: TRBD2
CDR3 DNA: TGTGCCAGCGGCTCGAGGACTAGCGAGTTCTTC
CDR3 protein: CASGSRTSEFF

V gene: TRBV6-6
J gene: TRBJ2-2
clone size: once
D gene: -
CDR3 DNA: TGTGCCAGCAGCCTCGCCTTGAACGGGGAGCTGTTTTTT
CDR3 protein: CASSLALNGELFF

V gene: TRBV2
J gene: TRBJ1-1
clone size: -
D gene: -
CDR3 DNA: TGTGCCAGCATACCGGGGGCGAGCACTGAAGCTTTCTTT
CDR3 protein: CASIPGASTEAFF

V gene: TRBV4-1
J gene: TRBJ2-1
clone size: few
D gene: -
CDR3 DNA: TGCGCCAGCAGCCAGGCAGGGGTACAGCAGTTCTTC
CDR3 protein: CASSQAGVQQFF

V gene: TRBV19
J gene: TRBJ1-3
clone size: -
D gene: -
CDR3 DNA: TGTGCCAGTAGTATCACCTCCTCAAGGCTCTCTGGAAACACCATATATTTT
CDR3 protein: CASSITSSRLSGNTIYF

V gene: TRBV28
J gene: TRBJ2-1
clone size: -
D gene: TRBD1
CDR3 DNA: TGTGCCAGCAGTTCCAAGGACAGGGGTTTCATCGATGAGCAGTTCTTC
CDR3 protein: CASSSKDRGFIDEQFF

V gene: TRBV9
J gene: TRBJ1-1
clone size: -
D gene: -
CDR3 DNA: TGTGCCAGCAGCTTTCGACAGAACACTGAAGCTTTCTTT
CDR3 protein: CASSFRQNTEAFF

V gene: TRBV19
J gene: TRBJ2-7
clone size: -
D gene: TRBD2
CDR3 DNA: TGTGCCAGTAGTCTAGCGGGAGATGGCGACGAGCAGTACTTC
CDR3 protein: CASSLAGDGDEQYF

V gene: TRBV16
J gene: TRBJ2-2
clone size: -
D gene: -
CDR3 DNA: TGTGCCAGCAGCGAAGAAACCGGGGAGCTGTTTTTT
CDR3 protein: CASSEETGELFF

V gene: TRBV5-3
J gene: TRBJ1-4
clone size: -
D gene: TRBD1
CDR3 DNA: TGTGCCAGAAGCGGCGGGACAGCTAGGGGTTACGAAAAACTGTTTTTT
CDR3 protein: CARSGGTARGYEKLFF

V gene: TRBV14
J gene: TRBJ1-1
clone size: -
D gene: -
CDR3 DNA: TGTGCCAGCAGGCAGACAGCGGCGAACACTGAAGCTTTCTTT
CDR3 protein: CASRQTAANTEAFF

V gene: TRBV7-9
J gene: TRBJ1-1
clone size: -
D gene: -
CDR3 DNA: TGTGCCAGCAGTCCGGAGCTGAACACTGAAGCTTTCTTT
CDR3 protein: CASSPELNTEAFF

V gene: TRBV29-1
J gene: TRBJ1-5
clone size: medium-sized
D gene: TRBD1
CDR3 DNA: TGCAGCGTTGGGACAGGGAGAAACAATCAGCCCCAGCATTTT
CDR3 protein: CSVGTGRNNQPQHF

V gene: TRBV5-1
J gene: TRBJ1-1
clone size: -
D gene: -
CDR3 DNA: TGCGCCAGCAGCTTGGCCGCCTCGACCACTGAAGCTTTCTTT
CDR3 protein: CASSLAASTTEAFF

V gene: TRBV19
J gene: TRBJ2-3
clone size: -
D gene: TRBD2
CDR3 DNA: TGTGCCAGTAGTTTAGCGGGGGGGGCAGATACGCAGTATTTT
CDR3 protein: CASSLAGGADTQYF

V gene: TRBV14
J gene: TRBJ2-1
clone size: -
D gene: TRBD2
CDR3 DNA: TGTGCCAGCAGCCAACCTAGCGGGGGCACAGAGCAGTTCTTC
CDR3 protein: CASSQPSGGTEQFF

V gene: TRBV21-1
J gene: TRBJ1-3
clone size: -
D gene: -
CDR3 DNA: TGTGCCAGCAGTCAAAGAGGGAACGACTCTGGAAACACCATATATTTT
CDR3 protein: CASSQRGNDSGNTIYF

V gene: TRBV11-2
J gene: TRBJ1-2
clone size: -
D gene: TRBD1
CDR3 DNA: TGTGCCAGCAGCTTAACGACAGGGGATGGCTACACCTTC
CDR3 protein: CASSLTTGDGYTF

V gene: TRBV27
J gene: TRBJ2-1
clone size: -
D gene: -
CDR3 DNA: TGTGCCAGCAGTCCCTCGACAGCAACCGAGCAGTTCTTC
CDR3 protein: CASSPSTATEQFF

V gene: TRBV18
J gene: TRBJ1-4
clone size: -
D gene: -
CDR3 DNA: TGTGCCAGCTCACCTTTTCGGTCCGCAACTAATGAAAAACTGTTTTTT
CDR3 protein: CASSPFRSATNEKLFF

V gene: TRBV13
J gene: TRBJ2-3
clone size: once
D gene: TRBD2
CDR3 DNA: TGTGCCAGCAGCCAGACTAGCGGGGGCCTTGCGGATACGCAGTATTTT
CDR3 protein: CASSQTSGGLADTQYF

V gene: TRBV6-5
J gene: TRBJ1-1
clone size: -
D gene: -
CDR3 DNA: TGTGCCAGCAGTTATGGGAGCACTGAAGCTTTCTTT
CDR3 protein: CASSYGSTEAFF

V gene: TRBV27
J gene: TRBJ2-5
clone size: -
D gene: TRBD2
CDR3 DNA: TGTGCCAGCAGCCGACTAGCGGGGGGGCAGGAGACCCAGTACTTC
CDR3 protein: CASSRLAGGQETQYF

V gene: TRBV27
J gene: TRBJ1-5
clone size: -
D gene: -
CDR3 DNA: TGTGCCAGCAGTTTAGGGCTCAATCAGCCCCAGCATTTT
CDR3 protein: CASSLGLNQPQHF

V gene: TRBV7-7
J gene: TRBJ2-7
clone size: -
D gene: TRBD1
CDR3 DNA: TGTGCTAGCAGCCAAGGGGGACAGGGGACCGAGCAGTACTTC
CDR3 protein: CASSQGGQGTEQYF

V gene: TRBV11-2
J gene: TRBJ2-2
clone size: -
D gene: -
CDR3 DNA: TGTGCCACCAGGCATTTTGGGCCAGCAGCCCAAACCGGGGAGCTGTTTTTT
CDR3 protein: CATRHFGPAAQTGELFF

V gene: TRBV19
J gene: TRBJ2-5
clone size: few
D gene: TRBD1
CDR3 DNA: TGTGCCAGTAGTAACACAGGGGAGGAGACCCAGTACTTC
CDR3 protein: CASSNTGEETQYF

V gene: TRBV5-6
J gene: TRBJ2-1
clone size: -
D gene: TRBD1
CDR3 DNA: TGTGCCAGTCGACAGGGCTTAAGCTCCTACAATGAGCAGTTCTTC
CDR3 protein: CASRQGLSSYNEQFF

V gene: TRBV5-1
J gene: TRBJ1-2
clone size: large
D gene: TRBD1
CDR3 DNA: TGCGCCAGCAGCACGTCCGGGACAGGGAATAACTATGGCTACACCTTC
CDR3 protein: CASSTSGTGNNYGYTF

V gene: TRBV2
J gene: TRBJ2-3
clone size: -
D gene: TRBD2
CDR3 DNA: TGTGCCAGCAGTGGGTCGACTAGCGGGGCTTCAAGGGATACGCAGTATTTT
CDR3 protein: CASSGSTSGASRDTQYF

V gene: TRBV5-1
J gene: TRBJ1-2
clone size: -
D gene: -
CDR3 DNA: TGCGCCAGCAGCTTGGGGGTCAGGGCTCACTATGGCTACACCTTC
CDR3 protein: CASSLGVRAHYGYTF

V gene: TRBV18
J gene: TRBJ1-5
clone size: -
D gene: -
CDR3 DNA: TGTGCCAGCTCACCATTGAGGGGAGGAAGCGGCAATCAGCCCCAGCATTTT
CDR3 protein: CASSPLRGGSGNQPQHF

V gene: TRBV27
J gene: TRBJ2-1
clone size: -
D gene: TRBD1
CDR3 DNA: TGTGCCAGCAGTTTCAGGACAGGGCCCAATGAGCAGTTCTTC
CDR3 protein: CASSFRTGPNEQFF

V gene: TRBV5-1
J gene: TRBJ2-3
clone size: once
D gene: -
CDR3 DNA: TGCGCCAGCAGCTTGGAGACAGCCACAGATACGCAGTATTTT
CDR3 protein: CASSLETATDTQYF

V gene: TRBV9
J gene: TRBJ1-1
clone size: -
D gene: -
CDR3 DNA: TGTGCCAGCAGCGCCCACGCGACAGGGAACACTGAAGCTTTCTTT
CDR3 protein: CASSAHATGNTEAFF

V gene: TRBV19
J gene: TRBJ1-5
clone size: once
D gene: -
CDR3 DNA: TGTGCCAGTAGTATTAGCAGGGGAAATCAGCCCCAGCATTTT
CDR3 protein: CASSISRGNQPQHF

V gene: TRBV13
J gene: TRBJ2-7
clone size: -
D gene: -
CDR3 DNA: TGTGCCAGCAGCCATGGCAAAGGGGCAGGGGACGAGCAGTACTTC
CDR3 protein: CASSHGKGAGDEQYF